Included here is one T cell receptor (beta chain) sequence, with context. Profiled with immunoSEQ multiplex PCR; TCRdb holds only in-frame clones, not every one. The sample records roughly 160,000 clones, under 90% being singletons. The data derive from a study of blood T cell repertoires in COVID-19. Self-reported history from a screening survey and questionnaire set each donor's cohort. With 2 bases clipped from V and 11 bases from J, the junction kept 10 bases outside the gene matches. From germline, CDR1 is SGHVS and CDR2 FQNEAQ. The CDR3 length is 14 residues. This receptor was taken from a woman aged 60-75 years who had recovered from COVID-19. The chain employs TRBV7-8 and TRBJ1-1, with TRBD1 matching 8 bases. The specimen was PBMCs or T cells enriched from blood (not recorded which). CDR3 sequence: CASSLTRQGAFAFF. The CDR3 nucleotides read TGTGCCAGCAGCTTAACGAGGCAGGGGGCATTCGCTTTCTTT. The full variable domain, in which reference TRBV7-8 and TRBJ1-1 provide the parts outside the CDR3, is GAGVSQSPRYKVAKRGQDVALRCDPISGHVSLFWYQQALGQGPEFLTYFQNEAQLDKSGLPSDRFFAERPEGSVSTLKIQRTQQEDSAVYLCASSLTRQGAFAFFGQGTRLTVV.